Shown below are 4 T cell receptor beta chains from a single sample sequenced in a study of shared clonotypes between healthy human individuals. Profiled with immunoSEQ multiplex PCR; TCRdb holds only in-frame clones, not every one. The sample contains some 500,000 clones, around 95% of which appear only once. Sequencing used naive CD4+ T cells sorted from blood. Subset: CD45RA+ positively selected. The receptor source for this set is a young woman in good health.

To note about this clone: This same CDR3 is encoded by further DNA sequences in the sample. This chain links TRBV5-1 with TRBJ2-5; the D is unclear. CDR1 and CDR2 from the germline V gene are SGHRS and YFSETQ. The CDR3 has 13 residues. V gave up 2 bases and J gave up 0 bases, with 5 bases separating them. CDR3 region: CASSLRDQETQYF. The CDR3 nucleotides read TGCGCCAGCAGCTTAAGGGACCAAGAGACCCAGTACTTC.

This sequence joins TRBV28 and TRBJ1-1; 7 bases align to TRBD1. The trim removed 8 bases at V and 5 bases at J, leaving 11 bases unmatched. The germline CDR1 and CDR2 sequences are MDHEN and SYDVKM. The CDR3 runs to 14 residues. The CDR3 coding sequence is TGTGCCAGCGGAATAACAGGGGATGGTACTGAAGCTTTCTTT. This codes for CASGITGDGTEAFF.

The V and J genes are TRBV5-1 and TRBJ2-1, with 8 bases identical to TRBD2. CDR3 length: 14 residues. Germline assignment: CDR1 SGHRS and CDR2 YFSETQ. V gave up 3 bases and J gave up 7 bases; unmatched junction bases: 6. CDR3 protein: CASSSLAGSNEQFF. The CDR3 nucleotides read TGCGCCAGCAGCTCGCTAGCGGGTTCTAATGAGCAGTTCTTC.

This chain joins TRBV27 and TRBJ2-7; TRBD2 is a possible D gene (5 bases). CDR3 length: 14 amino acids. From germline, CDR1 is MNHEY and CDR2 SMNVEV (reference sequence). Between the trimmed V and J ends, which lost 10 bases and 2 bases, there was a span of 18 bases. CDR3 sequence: CATKRSDPPYEQYF. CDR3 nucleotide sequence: TGTGCCACCAAGCGGTCCGACCCCCCCTACGAGCAGTACTTC.